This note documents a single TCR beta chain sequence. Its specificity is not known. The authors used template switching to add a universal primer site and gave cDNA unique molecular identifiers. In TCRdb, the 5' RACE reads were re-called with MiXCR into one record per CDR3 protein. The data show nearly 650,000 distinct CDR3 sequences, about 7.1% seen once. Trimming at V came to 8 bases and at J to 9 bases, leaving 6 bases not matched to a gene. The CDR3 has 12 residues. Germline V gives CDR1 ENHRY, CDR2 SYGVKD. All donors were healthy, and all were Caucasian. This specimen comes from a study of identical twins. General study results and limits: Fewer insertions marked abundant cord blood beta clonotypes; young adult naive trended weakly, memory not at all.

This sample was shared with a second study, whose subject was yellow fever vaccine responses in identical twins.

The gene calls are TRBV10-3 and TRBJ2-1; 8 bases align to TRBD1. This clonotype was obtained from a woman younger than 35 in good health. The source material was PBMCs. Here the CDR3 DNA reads TGTGCCATCGAACCCGACAGGGGTGAGCAGTTCTTC. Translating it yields CAIEPDRGEQFF.